This T cell receptor beta chain was sequenced in a study of T-cell memory formation after mild COVID-19. General study results and limits: The study found contracting CD4+ clones mainly in CM and EM and contracting CD8+ clones in EMRA. The second-wave clones peaking on day 37 were not confirmed as SARS-CoV-2-specific.

Worth noting for this clonotype: Antigen specificity is unknown.

TCR alpha and TCR beta cDNA libraries with sample barcodes and UMIs came from 5'RACE using constant-segment primers. TCRdb reprocessed the 5' RACE reads with MiXCR, giving one entry per CDR3 protein. The sample holds about 250,000 distinct CDR3 sequences, just over 15% seen once. V was pared by 5 bases and J by 7 bases, with 5 bases of the junction left unmatched. Germline CDR1 and CDR2: MNHEY and SVGAGI. This CDR3 spans 14 amino acids. The chain has TRBV6-5 and TRBJ2-5; 12 bases fit TRBD1. This receptor was taken from an adult woman who had mild COVID-19 (a few samples of this study predate the infection). Cell type and time point are not known. The sequenced sample was PBMCs or a T cell subset sorted from them (not recorded which). The CDR3 here is CASSPGTGGRTQYF. CDR3 bases: TGTGCCAGCAGTCCCGGGACAGGGGGCAGGACCCAGTACTTC.